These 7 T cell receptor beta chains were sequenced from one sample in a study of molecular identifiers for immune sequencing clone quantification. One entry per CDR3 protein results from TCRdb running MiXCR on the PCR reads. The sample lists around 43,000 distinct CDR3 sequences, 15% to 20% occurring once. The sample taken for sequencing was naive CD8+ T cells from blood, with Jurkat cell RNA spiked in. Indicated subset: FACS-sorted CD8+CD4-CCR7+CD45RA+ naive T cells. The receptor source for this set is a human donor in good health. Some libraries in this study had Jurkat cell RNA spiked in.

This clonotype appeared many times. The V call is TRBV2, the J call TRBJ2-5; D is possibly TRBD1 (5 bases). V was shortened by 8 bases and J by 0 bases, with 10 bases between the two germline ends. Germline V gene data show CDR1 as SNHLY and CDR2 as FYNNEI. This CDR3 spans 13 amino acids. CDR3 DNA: TGTGCCAGCTTAGGACACGACCAAGAGACCCAGTACTTC. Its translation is CASLGHDQETQYF.

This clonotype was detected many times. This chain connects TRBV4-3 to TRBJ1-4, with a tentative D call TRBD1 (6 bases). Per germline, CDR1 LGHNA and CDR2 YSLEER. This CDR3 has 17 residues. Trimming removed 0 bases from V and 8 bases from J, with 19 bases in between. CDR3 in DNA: TGCGCCAGCAGCCAAGATGCGTACCCGGGGGACAACGAAAAACTGTTTTTT. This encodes CASSQDAYPGDNEKLFF.

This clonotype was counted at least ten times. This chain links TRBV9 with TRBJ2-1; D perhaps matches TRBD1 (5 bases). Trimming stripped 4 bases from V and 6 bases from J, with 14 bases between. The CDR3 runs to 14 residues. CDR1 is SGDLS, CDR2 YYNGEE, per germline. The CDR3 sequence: CASSPSLGLNEQFF. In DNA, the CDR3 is TGTGCCAGCAGCCCAAGCTTGGGGCTCAATGAGCAGTTCTTC.

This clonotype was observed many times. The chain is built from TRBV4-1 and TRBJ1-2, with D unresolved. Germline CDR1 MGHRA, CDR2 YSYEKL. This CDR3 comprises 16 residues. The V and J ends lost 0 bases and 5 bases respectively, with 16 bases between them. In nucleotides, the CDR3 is TGCGCCAGCAGCCAAGATGGCGGGTCTGATGGGTATGGCTACACCTTC. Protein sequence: CASSQDGGSDGYGYTF.

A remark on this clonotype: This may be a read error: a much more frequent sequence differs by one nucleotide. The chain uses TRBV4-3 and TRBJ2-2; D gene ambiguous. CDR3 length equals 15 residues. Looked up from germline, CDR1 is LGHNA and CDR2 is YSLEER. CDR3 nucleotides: TGCGCCTGCAGCCAAGATCGCGGCCACACCGGGGAGCTGTTTTTT. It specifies CACSQDRGHTGELFF.

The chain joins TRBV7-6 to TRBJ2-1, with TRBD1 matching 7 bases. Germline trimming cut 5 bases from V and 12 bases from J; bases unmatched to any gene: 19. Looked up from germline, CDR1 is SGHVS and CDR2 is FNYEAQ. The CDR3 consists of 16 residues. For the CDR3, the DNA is TGTGCCAGCAGCCCAACACGACAGGGTCTTATCCATGGGCAGTTCTTC. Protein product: CASSPTRQGLIHGQFF.

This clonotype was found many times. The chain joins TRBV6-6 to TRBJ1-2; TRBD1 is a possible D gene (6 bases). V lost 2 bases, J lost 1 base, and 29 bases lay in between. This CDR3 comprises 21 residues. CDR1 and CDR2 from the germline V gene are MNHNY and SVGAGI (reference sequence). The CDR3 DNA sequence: TGTGCCAGCAGTTACGGGCCGAGCAAGTATAGAGAGACAGGTCATAACTATGGCTACACCTTC. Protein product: CASSYGPSKYRETGHNYGYTF.